This T cell receptor beta chain was captured by sequencing in a study of T cells in Graves' hyperthyroidism and ophthalmopathy. This clonotype came up a few times. TCR beta CDR3 regions were amplified from RNA. First-round RT-PCR of the TCR CDR3 relied on the HTBI primer set. MiXCR, run by TCRdb on the multiplex PCR reads, gives a single entry per CDR3 protein. The sample has about 640,000 distinct CDR3 sequences, around 21% seen once; the top ten hold 34%. The V gene's germline CDR1 is ENHRY and CDR2 SYGVKD. The CDR3 is 14 residues long. The V end was cut by 2 bases, the J end by 5 bases, with 12 bases between.

The chain combines TRBV10-3 with TRBJ1-2; no clear D. The sequenced material came from blood. The receptor was isolated from a young man with Graves' ophthalmopathy. In DNA form, the CDR3 reads TGTGCCATCAGTGAGAATCCAGGAAGATATGGCTACACCTTC. Translation gives CAISENPGRYGYTF.